This record covers a single T cell receptor beta chain. Antigen unknown. The sample originates from a study of T cell responses to AZD1222 COVID-19 vaccine. Repertoires were generated with immunoSEQ multiplex PCR, while TCRdb's copy carries only in-frame clones and drops some. The repertoire includes 140,000 to 150,000 clones, roughly 90% of them detected once, and roughly 1.7% sits in the top ten. Study-level points and caveats: At baseline, seropositivity was found in only a handful of AZD1222 recipients.

Germline lookup yields CDR1 SGHAT and CDR2 FQNNGV. The CDR3 runs 8 residues. Trimming left V 8 bases short and J 13 bases short, with 6 bases between. The chain is built from TRBV11-2 and TRBJ1-3; the D is unclear. The input for sequencing was peripheral blood, taken 28 days after the second AZD1222 dose. The source is an adult who received the AZD1222 COVID-19 vaccine. CDR3: CASRAIYF. CDR3 coding DNA: TGTGCCAGCCGTGCGATATATTTT.